This T cell receptor (beta chain) was observed in a study of OX40 agonist ivuxolimab in advanced cancers. About the study: Antecedent anti-PD-1, anti-PD-L1 or anti-CTLA-4 therapy was permissible, with 30% to 50% having received some. Among those treated, three patients had partial responses, one with hepatocellular carcinoma and two with cutaneous melanoma.

The V and J ends lost 5 bases and 4 bases respectively, with 14 bases between them. CDR3 length: 14 residues. Germline loops: CDR1 SGHVS, CDR2 FNYEAQ. Profiled with immunoSEQ multiplex PCR; TCRdb holds only in-frame clones, not every one. The data contain 20,000 to 25,000 clones, around 85% of them singletons. A note on this clone: Its antigen is not identified.

Notes on the study in general: At 0.1 to 3.0 mg/kg and by week 6, clonal expansion occurred in CD4+ and CD8+ blood T cells. Some of the nonresponding patients also showed low levels of normalized T-cell clonal expansion.

The TCR sequence derives from an adult with an advanced solid tumor such as melanoma, head and neck, liver or kidney cancer. Sequencing used CD4+ or CD8+ T cells sorted from blood, obtained in a trial of the OX40 agonist ivuxolimab. This chain connects TRBV7-6 to TRBJ2-5; no definite D call. The CDR3 protein is CASSLRPGGETQYF. CDR3 sequence (DNA): TGTGCCAGCAGCCTCAGACCGGGCGGAGAGACCCAGTACTTC.